The entry below gives a single TCR beta chain sequence along with its context. TCRdb keeps only in-frame clones here, not all; method: immunoSEQ multiplex PCR. Of around 120,000 clones listed, 78% are singletons. CDR3 length equals 11 residues. The trim removed 8 bases at V and 9 bases at J, leaving 6 bases unmatched. The sample is drawn from a study of blood T cell repertoires in COVID-19. The chain combines TRBV12-3 or TRBV12-4 with TRBJ1-2; the match to TRBD1 covers 7 bases. Sequenced material: peripheral blood. This TCR was sampled from a man between 65 and 85 years old with acute or convalescent COVID-19. The CDR3 sequence: CASVRQGSYTF. In nucleotides, the CDR3 is TGTGCCAGCGTCAGACAGGGTAGCTACACCTTC.